Included here is one TCR beta chain sequence, with context. Its antigen is currently unknown. This sample is drawn from a study of Ad26.COV2.S vaccination and SARS-CoV-2 variants. Background on the study: Donor had been placed in the Ad26.COV2.S arm of the COV1001 trial. Recipients of Ad26.COV2.S got it intramuscularly, once or twice 56 days apart. Study-wide findings and caveats: Vaccinees displayed broader spike-specific TCR repertoires than placebo recipients.

Repertoires were generated with immunoSEQ multiplex PCR, while TCRdb's copy carries only in-frame clones and drops some. Of over 400,000 clones detected, 80% to 95% appear once; the ten largest clones hold less than 5.5%. There are 13 residues in the CDR3. CDR1 and CDR2 from the germline V gene are SGHVS and FQNEAQ. V lost 2 bases and J 6 bases, leaving 11 bases between the germline ends. Treatment reported: over 15 received Ad26.COV2.S at low or high dose, single or two shots; about 5 received placebo; per-sample allocation not given. Day 63 after the first injection of vaccine or placebo was the sampling time. This Boston cohort included adults aged 18-55 years.

V gene TRBV7-8 combines with J gene TRBJ2-7; D is undetermined. Sequenced here: peripheral blood, sampled in a trial of Ad26.COV2.S vaccine versus placebo. The TCR was taken from a person aged 18-65 years who received the Ad26.COV2.S COVID-19 vaccine or a placebo. The CDR3 spells CASSLRMGGEQYF. In nucleotides, the CDR3 is TGTGCCAGCAGCTTAAGGATGGGCGGCGAGCAGTACTTC.